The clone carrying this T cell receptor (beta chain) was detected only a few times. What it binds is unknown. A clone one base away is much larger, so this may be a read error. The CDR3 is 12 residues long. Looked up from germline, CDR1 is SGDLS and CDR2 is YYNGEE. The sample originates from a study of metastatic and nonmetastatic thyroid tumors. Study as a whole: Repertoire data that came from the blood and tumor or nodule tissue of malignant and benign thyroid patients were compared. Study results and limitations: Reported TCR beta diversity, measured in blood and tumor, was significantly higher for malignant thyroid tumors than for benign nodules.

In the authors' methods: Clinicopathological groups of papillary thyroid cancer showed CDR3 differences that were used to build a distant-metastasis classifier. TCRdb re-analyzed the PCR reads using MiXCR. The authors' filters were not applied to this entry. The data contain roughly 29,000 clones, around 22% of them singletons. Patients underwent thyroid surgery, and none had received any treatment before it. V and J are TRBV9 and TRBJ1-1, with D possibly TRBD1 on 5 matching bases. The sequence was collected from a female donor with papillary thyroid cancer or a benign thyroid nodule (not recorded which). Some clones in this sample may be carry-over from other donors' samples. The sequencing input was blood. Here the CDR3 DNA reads TGTGCCAGCAGCGGGATAGGGACTGAAACTTTCTTT. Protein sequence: CASSGIGTETFF.